These 32 T cell receptor beta chains share one sample of origin, sequenced in a study of T cells in Graves' hyperthyroidism and ophthalmopathy. The CDR3 regions of TCR beta were amplified from RNA transcripts. In the first-round RT-PCR of the TCR CDR3, the HTBI primer set was used. One entry per CDR3 protein, called by TCRdb with MiXCR from the multiplex PCR reads. The sample lists fewer than 400,000 distinct CDR3 sequences, approximately 17% seen once, with around a third in the top ten. The sample was blood. These receptors were collected from a man under 40 with Graves' hyperthyroidism.

The rearrangement links TRBV9 to TRBJ2-3; no firm D call. This CDR3 is built from 17 residues. From germline, CDR1 is SGDLS and CDR2 YYNGEE. V was trimmed by 3 bases and J by 0 bases, leaving 17 bases between them. CDR3 region: CASSATITPPSTDTQYF. Here the CDR3 DNA reads TGTGCCAGCAGCGCAACGATAACCCCCCCTAGCACAGATACGCAGTATTTT. The whole variable domain, filled in from reference TRBV9 and TRBJ2-3, reads DSGVTQTPKHLITATGQRVTLRCSPRSGDLSVYWYQQSLDQGLQFLIQYYNGEERAKGNILERFSAQQFPDLHSELNLSSLELGDSALYFCASSATITPPSTDTQYFGPGTRLTVL.

The V gene is TRBV12-3 or TRBV12-4, the J gene TRBJ1-4, with D tentatively TRBD1 (6 bases). The CDR3 loop spans 14 amino acids. The germline V and J ends were trimmed by 3 bases and 6 bases, with 11 bases remaining between them. CDR3 sequence reads: CASSFPGDYEKLFF. CDR3 nucleotide sequence: TGTGCCAGCAGTTTCCCAGGGGACTATGAAAAACTGTTTTTT.

This clonotype was counted between two and nine times. V and J are TRBV6-5 and TRBJ2-6, with D possibly being TRBD1 (6 bases). The germline CDR1 and CDR2 sequences are MNHEY and SVGAGI. The CDR3 spans 19 residues. The germline V and J ends were trimmed by 0 bases and 2 bases, with 17 bases remaining between them. The DNA of the CDR3 is TGTGCCAGCAGTTACTCGAGGGGGTCAGACCTGACTGGGGCCAACGTCCTGACTTTC. Its translation: CASSYSRGSDLTGANVLTF.

This clonotype was detected many times. The chain has TRBV7-2 and TRBJ1-1; D may be TRBD1 (6 bases). CDR1 and CDR2 from the germline V gene are SGHTA and FQGNSA. The CDR3 has 14 amino acids. V lost 5 bases and J lost 0, with 10 bases in between. In DNA form, the CDR3 reads TGTGCCAGCAGCCCTCAGGGGATGAACACTGAAGCTTTCTTT. Amino acids: CASSPQGMNTEAFF.

This clonotype was found many times. V usage is TRBV5-1 and J usage is TRBJ2-7; 13 bases agree with TRBD2. The V gene end was trimmed by 5 bases and the J gene end by 4 bases; junction bases not matched to a gene: 3. CDR3 length: 14 amino acids. From germline, CDR1 is SGHRS and CDR2 YFSETQ. The CDR3 sequence is CASRWTSGSYEQYF. CDR3 nucleotide sequence: TGCGCCAGCAGGTGGACTAGCGGGAGTTACGAGCAGTACTTC.

CDR3 in amino acids: CASSSSYQETQYF. The DNA of the CDR3 is TGTGCCAGCAGCTCGTCGTACCAAGAGACCCAGTACTTC. This chain connects TRBV7-3 to TRBJ2-5; D is undetermined. The CDR3 contains 13 residues. Trimming left V 4 bases short and J 0 bases short, with 6 bases between. Per germline, CDR1 SGHTA and CDR2 FQGTGA. Variable domain in full (rest from reference TRBV7-3 and TRBJ2-5): GAGVSQTPSNKVTEKGKYVELRCDPISGHTALYWYRQSLGQGPEFLIYFQGTGAADDSGLPNDRFFAVRPEGSVSTLKIQRTERGDSAVYLCASSSSYQETQYFGPGTRLLVL.

Ten or more counts support this clonotype. V is TRBV20-1 and J is TRBJ2-1; 13 bases are a match to TRBD2. With 5 bases clipped from V and 6 bases from J, the junction kept 4 bases outside the gene matches. Per the germline V gene, CDR1 is DFQATT and CDR2 is SNEGSKA (reference sequence). This CDR3 is 14 amino acids long. This chain's CDR3 is CSAALAGGPNEQFF. The CDR3 DNA follows: TGCAGTGCTGCACTAGCGGGAGGGCCCAATGAGCAGTTCTTC.

The chain combines TRBV12-3 or TRBV12-4 with TRBJ1-2; TRBD1 is a possible D gene (6 bases). The length of the CDR3 is 13 residues. V lost 6 bases and J 4 bases, leaving 12 bases between the germline ends. The CDR3 sequence: CASSPPGVYGYTF. The DNA for the CDR3 is TGTGCCAGCAGCCCGCCAGGGGTCTATGGCTACACCTTC.

This clonotype was found a few times. V and J are TRBV28 and TRBJ2-7; no definite D call. The germline V and J ends were trimmed by 7 bases and 2 bases, with 9 bases remaining between them. Germline CDR1 and CDR2: MDHEN and SYDVKM. CDR3 length: 12 residues. The CDR3 sequence is CASTQRPYEQYF. CDR3 coding DNA: TGTGCCAGCACCCAGCGACCCTACGAGCAGTACTTC.

This clonotype was observed many times. This rearrangement joins TRBV5-8 to TRBJ2-1, with 11 bases identical to TRBD2. This CDR3 is built from 15 residues. Germline CDR1 SGHTS, CDR2 YDEGEE. Unmatched junction bases numbered 5, after V lost 3 bases and J lost 6 bases. The CDR3 protein is CASSSGLAGSNEQFF. CDR3 nucleotides: TGTGCCAGCAGCTCCGGACTAGCGGGTAGCAATGAGCAGTTCTTC.

This clonotype was counted many times. This chain links TRBV28 with TRBJ2-7, with D perhaps TRBD1 (5 bases). The germline V and J ends were trimmed by 4 bases and 0 bases, with 7 bases remaining between them. The CDR3 covers 13 residues. The V gene's germline CDR1 is MDHEN and CDR2 SYDVKM. CDR3 loop: CASSSGISYEQYF. The CDR3 DNA follows: TGTGCCAGCAGTTCAGGGATCTCCTACGAGCAGTACTTC.

The V call is TRBV18, the J call TRBJ1-2; the D gene is possibly TRBD1 (6 bases). Deletions cut 4 bases from V and 8 bases from J, with 11 bases between. The germline CDR1 and CDR2 sequences are KGHSH and LQKENI. The CDR3 is made up of 12 amino acids. Here the CDR3 DNA reads TGTGCCAGCTCACGCTCAGGGGACGGCTACACCTTC. It encodes CASSRSGDGYTF.

This clonotype has more than one count but fewer than ten. The chain couples TRBV20-1 to TRBJ2-5; D unclear. CDR1 is DFQATT and CDR2 is SNEGSKA in the germline V gene (reference sequence). CDR3 length equals 13 residues. Trimming stripped 1 base from V and 9 bases from J, with 15 bases between. The CDR3 DNA follows: TGCAGTGCTAGAGGAGGCAGCGTAGTTGCCCAGTACTTC. This sequence encodes CSARGGSVVAQYF.

This clonotype was seen ten or more times. This chain connects TRBV28 to TRBJ2-1, with D hard to call. V lost 1 base, J lost 6 bases, and 7 bases lay in between. This CDR3 spans 13 amino acids. Germline assignment: CDR1 MDHEN and CDR2 SYDVKM. The CDR3 is CASSLLHGNEQFF. The CDR3 region has the DNA TGTGCCAGCAGTTTATTGCACGGCAATGAGCAGTTCTTC.

DNA of the CDR3: TGCGCCAGCAGCGTGGGACAGGAAGGAGTCTACACCTTC. As protein: CASSVGQEGVYTF. V and J are TRBV5-1 and TRBJ1-2; 8 bases align to TRBD1. Germline CDR1 reads SGHRS; CDR2 reads YFSETQ. This CDR3 spans 13 amino acids. V shed 4 bases, J shed 10 bases, and the junction held 9 bases outside the gene matches.

A few counts support this clonotype. The chain joins TRBV5-1 to TRBJ1-5; D possibly corresponds to TRBD1 (6 bases). The CDR3 length is 13 residues. V was cut by 4 bases and J by 7 bases, with 12 bases left in between. CDR1 is SGHRS and CDR2 is YFSETQ in the germline V gene. The CDR3 DNA sequence: TGCGCCAGCAGCGGGGGGCTAGAACAGCCCCAGCATTTT. Translation gives CASSGGLEQPQHF.

There are a few counts of this clonotype. This chain joins TRBV7-3 and TRBJ1-1; weak D call: TRBD1 (6 bases). The ends were cut back, 9 bases at V and 1 base at J, with 15 bases in the middle. Germline CDR1 reads SGHTA; CDR2 reads FQGTGA. The CDR3 sequence is 14 residues long. CDR3 residues: CASCPGHENTEAFF. DNA of the CDR3: TGTGCCAGTTGTCCGGGACACGAGAACACTGAAGCTTTCTTT.

V usage is TRBV28 and J usage is TRBJ1-2; perhaps TRBD1 as D (6 bases). Trimming shortened V by 5 bases and J by 5 bases, and 15 bases separated the two germline ends. The CDR3 sequence is 14 residues long. The germline gives CDR1 MDHEN, CDR2 SYDVKM. CDR3 in DNA: TGTGCCAGCAGTCAACTCGGACAGATGTATGGCTACACCTTC. It translates to CASSQLGQMYGYTF.

Many counts were recorded for this clonotype. The CDR3 loop reads CASSLPGTSSTDTQYF. DNA for the CDR3: TGTGCCAGCAGCCTACCCGGGACGTCTAGCACAGATACGCAGTATTTT. The chain joins TRBV11-1 to TRBJ2-3; tentatively, D is TRBD1 or TRBD2 (5 bases each). V lost 5 bases and J lost 0, with 15 bases in between. There are 16 residues in the CDR3. Germline V gives CDR1 SGHAT, CDR2 FQDESV (reference sequence).

Many counts were recorded for this clonotype. The chain has TRBV6-6 and TRBJ1-1; tentative D call: TRBD1 (6 bases). Trimming cost V 0 bases and J 8 bases, with 10 bases left between them. The CDR3 extends over 13 amino acids. Looked up from germline, CDR1 is MNHNY and CDR2 is SVGAGI (reference sequence). CDR3 protein: CASSYSGGAEAFF. The CDR3 DNA sequence: TGTGCCAGCAGTTACTCTGGGGGGGCAGAAGCTTTCTTT.

This clonotype has a count of ten or more. This chain connects TRBV18 to TRBJ1-2; TRBD1 might be the D (5 bases). Trimming took off 4 bases at V and 7 bases at J, with 13 bases between the two ends. Germline lookup yields CDR1 KGHSH and CDR2 LQKENI. The CDR3 covers 13 residues. Here the CDR3 reads CASSRGAGSGYTF. Here the CDR3 DNA reads TGTGCCAGCTCACGAGGAGCAGGGAGTGGCTACACCTTC. Using reference TRBV18 and TRBJ1-2 for the parts outside the CDR3, the full variable domain is NAGVMQNPRHLVRRRGQEARLRCSPMKGHSHVYWYRQLPEEGLKFMVYLQKENIIDESGMPKERFSAEFPKEGPSILRIQQVVRGDSAAYFCASSRGAGSGYTFGSGTRLTVV.

This clonotype was seen ten or more times. The genes are TRBV5-1 and TRBJ1-1; D unresolved. V was clipped by 5 bases and J by 9 bases, with 11 bases between them. The CDR3 loop spans 11 amino acids. The germline CDR1 and CDR2 sequences are SGHRS and YFSETQ. The DNA for the CDR3 is TGCGCCAGCAGAATAGCCGCCCAAGCTTTCTTT. Translating gives CASRIAAQAFF.

This clonotype was counted at least ten times. The chain employs TRBV20-1 and TRBJ2-7; TRBD2 matches at 7 bases. CDR1 is DFQATT, CDR2 SNEGSKA, per germline (reference sequence). V dropped 6 bases and J dropped 0; count of bases not matched to a gene: 8. There are 14 residues in the CDR3. The CDR3 loop is CSALPSGRSYEQYF. CDR3 in DNA: TGCAGTGCCCTGCCTAGCGGTCGCTCCTACGAGCAGTACTTC.

In the case of this clonotype: This could be a read error, since a much larger clone is one nucleotide away. The CDR3 bases are TGTGCTAGCAGCATGGACAGCGGGGACAATGAGCAGTTCTTC. Translated: CASSMDSGDNEQFF. This chain uses TRBV7-7 with TRBJ2-1; D is perhaps TRBD2 (7 bases). The CDR3 covers 14 residues. Germline loops: CDR1 SSHAT, CDR2 FNYEAQ (reference sequence).

This clonotype was recorded a few times. The chain links TRBV6-5 to TRBJ2-1; D uncertain. The CDR3 contains 13 residues. V gave up 2 bases and J gave up 8 bases, with 10 bases separating them. Germline CDR1 reads MNHEY; CDR2 reads SVGAGI. The CDR3 nucleotides read TGTGCCAGCAGTTACGGGATTGGGGATGAGCAGTTCTTC. Residues: CASSYGIGDEQFF.

This clonotype was recorded many times. This rearrangement joins TRBV7-3 to TRBJ2-3, with D perhaps TRBD2 (5 bases). Trimming took 11 bases from V and 6 from J, leaving 12 bases between them. The length of the CDR3 is 11 residues. Germline lookup yields CDR1 SGHTA and CDR2 FQGTGA. The CDR3 nucleotides are TGTGCCTCCTACCCGGGGGATACGCAGTATTTT. Protein sequence: CASYPGDTQYF.

This clonotype has a count of ten or more. The gene calls are TRBV6-5 and TRBJ2-3; no definite D call. The CDR3 consists of 15 residues. Germline assignment: CDR1 MNHEY and CDR2 SVGAGI. Trimming shortened V by 0 bases and J by 7 bases, and 14 bases separated the two germline ends. The CDR3 sequence is CASSYSPEVANTQYF. The CDR3 DNA reads as TGTGCCAGCAGTTACTCCCCTGAGGTGGCAAATACGCAGTATTTT.

This clonotype has a handful of counts. The J gene is TRBJ2-1, the V gene TRBV18; 8 bases agree with TRBD2. This CDR3 region has 15 residues. The junction had 10 bases not matched to a gene; V was cut back by 4 bases and J by 8 bases. The V gene's germline CDR1 is KGHSH and CDR2 LQKENI. In DNA form, the CDR3 reads TGTGCCAGCTCACTCCCCGGGACTAGAGCCCATGAGCAGTTCTTC. Its protein is CASSLPGTRAHEQFF.

The sample holds a few counts of this clonotype. This rearrangement joins TRBV6-1 to TRBJ1-6, with TRBD1 as a possible D gene (6 bases). V was pared by 0 bases and J by 3 bases, with 9 bases between. The CDR3 is made up of 16 amino acids. Looked up from germline, CDR1 is MNHNS and CDR2 is SASEGT. The CDR3 bases are TGTGCCAGCAGTGAAGCGGACAGACTCTATAATTCACCCCTCCACTTT. Translation: CASSEADRLYNSPLHF.

This chain joins TRBV28 and TRBJ1-4; TRBD1 matches 10 bases. The V gene's germline CDR1 is MDHEN and CDR2 SYDVKM. The CDR3 has 15 amino acids. The junction had 6 bases not matched to a gene; V was cut back by 6 bases and J by 5 bases. Here the CDR3 DNA reads TGTGCCAGCAGGTCTGGGACAGGGGCGAATGAAAAACTGTTTTTT. The encoded protein is CASRSGTGANEKLFF.

This rearrangement joins TRBV14 to TRBJ2-3; 7 nucleotides align to TRBD2. This CDR3 contains 15 residues. Germline CDR1 and CDR2: SGHDN and FVKESK. Germline trimming cut 4 bases from V and 2 bases from J; bases unmatched to any gene: 6. In nucleotides, the CDR3 is TGTGCCAGCAGCCCGACTAGCTATGACACAGATACGCAGTATTTT. This sequence encodes CASSPTSYDTDTQYF. Complete variable domain (other parts from reference TRBV14 and TRBJ2-3): EAGVTQFPSHSVIEKGQTVTLRCDPISGHDNLYWYRRVMGKEIKFLLHFVKESKQDESGMPNNRFLAERTGGTYSTLKVQPAELEDSGVYFCASSPTSYDTDTQYFGPGTRLTVL.

The chain links TRBV29-1 to TRBJ2-1; 9 bases align to TRBD1. The CDR3 covers 14 residues. Germline-derived CDR1 and CDR2 are SQVTM and ANQGSEA. V shed 3 bases, J shed 8 bases, and the junction held 8 bases outside the gene matches. The CDR3 here is CSVDTGGRGHEQFF. The CDR3 coding sequence is TGCAGCGTTGACACAGGGGGCAGGGGGCATGAGCAGTTCTTC.